These T cell receptor beta chains were read from a single sample in a study of blood T cells in healthy people across ages. TCRdb reanalysed the 5' RACE reads using MiXCR and keeps one entry per CDR3 protein. The table shows about 670,000 distinct CDR3 sequences, with 40% to 45% occurring only once. Input material: blood. The receptors here all came from an elderly man in good health. CDR3s include the opening cysteine and the closing phenylalanine or tryptophan. D genes are given only for firm matches. Rows give clone size only sometimes, using once, few, many, or a class for an expanded clone.

>TRBV20-1|TRBJ1-4|once|TRBD1
TGCAGTGCTGTCCCTCGGACAGGGCTCCTTGAAAAACTGTTTTTT
CSAVPRTGLLEKLFF
>TRBV6-5|TRBJ2-5|few|-
TGTGCCATCGCCACTAAGAACGCGAGGGAGCAGTACTTC
CAIATKNAREQYF
>TRBV20-1|TRBJ2-3|few|TRBD2
TGCAGTGCTAGCGGGAGGGCCTTAGATACGCAGTATTTT
CSASGRALDTQYF
>TRBV9|TRBJ2-2|few|-
TGTGCCAGCAGCGTGTTGGCGGGGCCGAACACCGGGGAGCTGTTTTTT
CASSVLAGPNTGELFF
>TRBV27|TRBJ2-1|-|TRBD2
TGTGCCAGCAGTGGCCCTCTAGCGGGGGGCCGTTCCGGACACAATGAGCAGTTCTTC
CASSGPLAGGRSGHNEQFF
>TRBV7-2|TRBJ2-3|-|-
TGTGCCAGCAGCTTCGCGGCCCGCACAGATACGCAGTATTTT
CASSFAARTDTQYF
>TRBV20-1|TRBJ2-2|-|TRBD2
TGCAGTGCTATCCGGGGGGAGAACACCGGGGAGCTGTTTTTT
CSAIRGENTGELFF
>TRBV6-1|TRBJ2-1|few|TRBD1
TGTGCCAGCAGTGAATTTACCGGGACAGGGCTTCATGAGCAGTTCTTC
CASSEFTGTGLHEQFF
>TRBV7-2|TRBJ2-5|many|-
TGTGCCAGCAGCTTAGTGGGTGAGACCCAGTACTTC
CASSLVGETQYF
>TRBV15|TRBJ2-7|-|TRBD1
TGTGCCACCAGTCCCCAGGGTTCGGGACAGGGAGGGAGCGAGCAGTACTTC
CATSPQGSGQGGSEQYF
>TRBV28|TRBJ1-6|-|-
TGTGCCAGCAGGACGGGGGCGGGTTATAATTCACCCCTCCACTTT
CASRTGAGYNSPLHF
>TRBV18|TRBJ1-4|once|-
TGTGCCAGCTCACCACCACAGGTCGCCGAAAAACTGTTTTTT
CASSPPQVAEKLFF
>TRBV7-2|TRBJ2-7|-|TRBD2
TGTGCCAGCAGCTTAGGACTAGCGGGAACCTTCTACGAGCTGTACTTC
CASSLGLAGTFYELYF
>TRBV30|TRBJ1-1|-|-
TGTGCCTGGAGTGTCGGAGTGAACACTGAAGCTTTCTTT
CAWSVGVNTEAFF
>TRBV24-1|TRBJ2-7|few|TRBD2
TGTGCCACCAGTAATAAGCGGGACCCCTCCGGGGGCTACGAGCAGTACTTC
CATSNKRDPSGGYEQYF
>TRBV20-1|TRBJ2-5|few|-
TGCAGTGCTCAACTACAGAGTACCCAAGAGACCCAGTACTTC
CSAQLQSTQETQYF
>TRBV6-5|TRBJ2-1|-|-
TGTGCCAGCAGCCCCAATGGGGCTATGGGCAATGAGCAGTTCTTC
CASSPNGAMGNEQFF
>TRBV11-2|TRBJ2-1|-|TRBD1
TGTGCCAGCAGCTCCAGTGGGGCAGGGGGCTCCTACAATGAGCAGTTCTTC
CASSSSGAGGSYNEQFF
>TRBV5-1|TRBJ2-7|-|TRBD1
TGCGCCAGCAGATGGAGACAGGGTGGCGACGAGCAGTACTTC
CASRWRQGGDEQYF
>TRBV20-1|TRBJ2-7|few|-
TGCAGTGCTAGACTATTGGGGCAGTACTTC
CSARLLGQYF
>TRBV16|TRBJ2-7|-|-
TGTGCCAGCAGCCAATCGAGGCGGGGACAGCCGGGACTAGGGAGCTACGAGCAGTACTTC
CASSQSRRGQPGLGSYEQYF
>TRBV4-2|TRBJ2-7|few|-
TGTGCCAGCAGCCCGGGACTCGGGAGCTACGAGCAGTACTTC
CASSPGLGSYEQYF
>TRBV4-3|TRBJ2-1|once|TRBD1
TGCGCCAGCAGCCAAGATGGGCTTGGGGACAGGGCATATGAGCAGTTCTTC
CASSQDGLGDRAYEQFF
>TRBV6-6|TRBJ2-1|many|TRBD1
TGTGCCAGCAGTCCGACAGGGGGCGCCAACAATGAGCAGTTCTTC
CASSPTGGANNEQFF
>TRBV5-6|TRBJ1-2|few|-
TGTGCCAGCAGCCCTCCGGGAGGCTATGGCTACACCTTC
CASSPPGGYGYTF
>TRBV20-1|TRBJ2-1|-|TRBD2
TGCAGTGCAAAAGCGGGGGGGAGCTCGGGGCTCATCGGGCAGTTCTTC
CSAKAGGSSGLIGQFF
>TRBV4-2|TRBJ2-3|few|TRBD2
TGTGCCAGCAGCCAGGCCGGACTAGCGGGGGGCACAGATACGCAGTATTTT
CASSQAGLAGGTDTQYF
>TRBV28|TRBJ1-4|-|TRBD1
TGTGCCAGCGGATCACAGGGGGAGTGGGAAAAACTGTTTTTT
CASGSQGEWEKLFF
>TRBV9|TRBJ2-1|-|-
TGTGCCAGCAGCGTAGGGGGCAGTACCTACAATGAGCAGTTCTTC
CASSVGGSTYNEQFF
>TRBV9|TRBJ1-2|-|-
TGTGCCAGCAATCGATACAGGGAAGGAGGCTATGGCTACACCTTC
CASNRYREGGYGYTF
>TRBV20-1|TRBJ2-5|few|-
TGCAGTGCTAGAGATACGGTAGCTTCCCGAGAGACCCAGTACTTC
CSARDTVASRETQYF
>TRBV28|TRBJ2-1|few|TRBD2
TGTGCCAGCAGCCCCGCCATGGGACTAGCGGGAGGTTATGAGCAGTTCTTC
CASSPAMGLAGGYEQFF
>TRBV11-2|TRBJ2-5|-|-
TGTGCCAGCAGAACAGTGGGTCGTCAGACCCAGTACTTC
CASRTVGRQTQYF
>TRBV5-1|TRBJ2-7|-|-
TGCGCCAGCAGCGTGGATGAGGTCTCCTACGAGCAGTACTTC
CASSVDEVSYEQYF